This TCR beta chain derives from a study of blood T cell repertoires in COVID-19. About the research overall: Donors in the United States, Italy and Spain gave samples during acute or convalescent COVID-19. PBMCs, B-cell-depleted T cells, or T cells provided the cDNA or gDNA that made up the material.

CDR3 length: 15 residues. The germline V gene encodes CDR1 SGHTA and CDR2 FQGNSA. The V end lost 1 base, the J end lost 1 base, and 7 bases lay between the germline ends. Recruited during active infection, patients (from Seattle) were subsequently followed longitudinally. The protocol was immunoSEQ multiplex PCR, while the TCRdb copy is restricted to in-frame clones and leaves out a portion. This table has approximately 150,000 clones, approximately 93% appearing once. The sequencing input was peripheral blood. This rearrangement joins TRBV7-2 to TRBJ2-2; the D is unclear. This receptor was identified in a woman aged 55-75 years with COVID-19, enrolled during active disease. The CDR3 DNA reads as TGTGCCAGCAGCTTAGTACGACTGAACACCGGGGAGCTGTTTTTT. Amino acid sequence: CASSLVRLNTGELFF.